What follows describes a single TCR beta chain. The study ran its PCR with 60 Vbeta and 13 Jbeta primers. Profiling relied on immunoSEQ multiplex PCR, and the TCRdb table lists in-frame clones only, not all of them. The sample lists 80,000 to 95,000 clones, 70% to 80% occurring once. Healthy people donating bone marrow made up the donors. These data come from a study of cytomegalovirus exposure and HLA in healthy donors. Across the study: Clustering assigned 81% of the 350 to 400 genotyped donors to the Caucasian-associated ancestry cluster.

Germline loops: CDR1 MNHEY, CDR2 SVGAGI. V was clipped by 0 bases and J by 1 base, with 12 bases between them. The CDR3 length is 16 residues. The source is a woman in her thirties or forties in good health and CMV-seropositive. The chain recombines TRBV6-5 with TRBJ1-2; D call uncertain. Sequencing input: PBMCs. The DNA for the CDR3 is TGTGCCAGCAGTTACTCAGTCGGCAGGATTAACTATGGCTACACCTTC. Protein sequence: CASSYSVGRINYGYTF.